Sequencing of this T cell receptor beta chain was carried out in a study of T-cell reconstitution after alpha-beta-depleted transplantation in children. Study-wide points: The origin of alpha-beta T cells about two months after transplant was reportedly several hundred expanded graft clones. Among T cells one year after transplant, newly produced cells accounted for most counts and diversity.

As regards this clonotype: Antigen unknown.

CDR1 MNHEY and CDR2 SMNVEV come from the germline V gene (reference sequence). V shed 6 bases, J shed 9 bases, and the junction held 11 bases outside the gene matches. The CDR3 totals 15 residues. Preparation of the TCRbeta library used unique molecular identifiers. TCRdb processed the PCR reads anew with MiXCR; each CDR3 protein has one entry. The table has fewer than 750,000 distinct CDR3 sequences, about a quarter seen once. This receptor was identified in a boy under two years old with Wiskott-Aldrich syndrome, due to receive a stem cell transplant. The source material was PBMCs, sampled before TCRalphabeta/CD19-depleted stem cell transplant. J is TRBJ2-2 and V is TRBV27; 9 bases match TRBD1. CDR3 bases: TGTGCCAGCAGGGAGGGGGACAGGGAGAGTCGGGAGCTGTTTTTT. This encodes CASREGDRESRELFF.